These 2 T cell receptor beta chains were all obtained from the same sample, sequenced in a study of metastatic and nonmetastatic thyroid tumors. TCRdb re-called the PCR reads via MiXCR. The table records roughly 71,000 clones, around 20% of them present only once. All patients reached thyroid surgery having received no treatment beforehand. Specimen: blood. These TCRs come from a female donor with papillary thyroid cancer or a benign thyroid nodule (not recorded which). Some clones in this sample may be carry-over from other donors' samples.

In its sample, this clone was seen many times. The chain joins TRBV18 to TRBJ2-7; D may be TRBD1 (7 bases). V was clipped by 0 bases and J by 2 bases, with 17 bases between them. Germline assignment: CDR1 KGHSH and CDR2 LQKENI. The CDR3 consists of 17 residues. CDR3 protein: CASSPPKGGRGAYEQYF. In DNA, the CDR3 is TGTGCCAGCTCACCACCGAAGGGAGGCAGGGGGGCCTACGAGCAGTACTTC. The variable domain in full, completed from reference TRBV18 and TRBJ2-7, reads NAGVMQNPRHLVRRRGQEARLRCSPMKGHSHVYWYRQLPEEGLKFMVYLQKENIIDESGMPKERFSAEFPKEGPSILRIQQVVRGDSAAYFCASSPPKGGRGAYEQYFGPGTRLTVT.

This clone was found many times. The rearrangement uses TRBV5-1 and TRBJ2-7, with D possibly being TRBD1 (5 bases). V was pared by 2 bases and J by 1 base, with 13 bases between. The CDR3 is made up of 15 amino acids. Germline assignment: CDR1 SGHRS and CDR2 YFSETQ. In DNA form, the CDR3 reads TGCGCCAGCAGCTTTGGCGACAGAAGTTCCTACGAGCAGTACTTC. Amino acid sequence: CASSFGDRSSYEQYF.